These 20 T cell receptor beta chains were all obtained from the same sample, sequenced in a study of blood T cell repertoires in COVID-19 (dated by TCRdb to about 2020). Library generation was performed with the immunoSEQ multiplex PCR assay. Not all clones reach the TCRdb copy of this immuneACCESS table, which keeps in-frame sequences only. Checked studies attribute under half of the gap to unresolved V genes and leave the rest unexplained. In this sample the table shows under 250,000 clones, about four fifths of which occur a single time. Clones ranked in the top ten supply approximately 8.6% of the sample. The sequenced material came from peripheral blood. The receptors shown here come from a man between 35 and 55 years old with active or convalescent COVID-19.

CDR3: CASSLPGSYYGYTF. For the CDR3, the DNA is TGTGCCAGCAGTTTGCCAGGCAGCTACTATGGCTACACCTTC. The chain uses TRBV28 and TRBJ1-2; no definite D call. The CDR3 contains 14 residues. Germline CDR1 is MDHEN and CDR2 is SYDVKM. V was shortened by 3 bases and J by 3 bases, with 11 bases between the two germline ends.

This chain links TRBV4-3 with TRBJ2-5; maybe TRBD2 (6 bases). Trimming took 4 bases from V and 2 from J, leaving 17 bases between them. The CDR3 runs 16 residues. The germline CDR1 and CDR2 sequences are LGHNA and YSLEER. The CDR3 region has the DNA TGCGCCAGCAGCCCCTGGCGGGACTCGCCGCAAGAGACCCAGTACTTC. Its protein product is CASSPWRDSPQETQYF.

V usage is TRBV5-1 and J usage is TRBJ1-2, with TRBD1 matching 8 bases. The CDR3 covers 15 residues. The germline CDR1 and CDR2 sequences are SGHRS and YFSETQ. Unmatched junction bases numbered 6, after V lost 5 bases and J lost 0 bases. The DNA for the CDR3 is TGCGCCAGCAGTCGCACAGGGGGAACTAACTATGGCTACACCTTC. Protein product: CASSRTGGTNYGYTF.

The sample holds a few counts of this clone. This sequence joins TRBV12-5 and TRBJ1-1; no reliable D call. The V and J ends lost 5 bases and 6 bases respectively, with 10 bases between them. The germline V gene encodes CDR1 LGHNT and CDR2 FRNRAP. CDR3 length: 12 amino acids. The CDR3 loop is CASGRSFPEAFF. The CDR3 nucleotides are TGTGCTAGTGGTAGGAGTTTCCCTGAAGCTTTCTTT.

There are a few counts of this clone. The chain combines TRBV10-1 with TRBJ1-6; maybe TRBD1 (5 bases). The length of the CDR3 is 13 residues. Germline loops: CDR1 WNHNN, CDR2 SYGVQD (reference sequence). The V end lost 4 bases, the J end lost 7 bases, and 8 bases lay between the germline ends. CDR3 nucleotide sequence: TGCGCCAGCAGTGCGGCAGGGAATTCACCCCTCCACTTT. Its translation: CASSAAGNSPLHF.

This chain joins TRBV6-1 and TRBJ1-5; TRBD1 is a possible D gene (6 bases). The CDR3 consists of 17 residues. V dropped 0 bases and J dropped 7 bases, with 19 bases sitting between them. Germline-derived CDR1 and CDR2 are MNHNS and SASEGT. The CDR3 coding sequence is TGTGCCAGCAGTGAAGCGATGGCGCGGGGGGCAGGGCAGCCCCAGCATTTT. Translated: CASSEAMARGAGQPQHF.

The J gene is TRBJ2-3, the V gene TRBV5-1; D might be TRBD2 (6 bases). This CDR3 has 13 residues. Germline loops: CDR1 SGHRS, CDR2 YFSETQ. The V end was cut by 6 bases, the J end by 2 bases, with 10 bases between. CDR3 in DNA: TGCGCCAGCATGGCGGGAAACACAGATACGCAGTATTTT. Amino acid sequence: CASMAGNTDTQYF.

This chain joins TRBV7-9 and TRBJ1-4; TRBD1 might be the D (6 bases). Trimming removed 5 bases from V and 4 bases from J, with 11 bases in between. CDR3 length: 14 amino acids. Germline lookup yields CDR1 SEHNR and CDR2 FQNEAQ (reference sequence). This chain's CDR3 is CASSLQGFNEKLFF. DNA of the CDR3: TGTGCCAGCAGCCTACAGGGTTTTAATGAAAAACTGTTTTTT.

The V and J genes are TRBV24-1 and TRBJ2-1, with D tentatively TRBD1 (6 bases). The germline V gene encodes CDR1 KGHDR and CDR2 SFDVKD. There are 16 residues in the CDR3. The ends were cut back, 7 bases at V and 0 bases at J, with 15 bases in the middle. CDR3: CATSDTGPSSYNEQFF. CDR3 DNA: TGTGCCACCAGCGATACAGGGCCGAGCTCCTACAATGAGCAGTTCTTC.

This chain connects TRBV11-2 to TRBJ2-1; 11 positions agree with TRBD2. The trim removed 4 bases at V and 7 bases at J, leaving 12 bases unmatched. This CDR3 is 17 amino acids long. Germline lookup yields CDR1 SGHAT and CDR2 FQNNGV. The CDR3 region is CASSSPPIAGGPNEQFF. In nucleotides, the CDR3 is TGTGCCAGCAGCTCCCCCCCCATAGCGGGAGGGCCGAATGAGCAGTTCTTC.

The chain couples TRBV15 to TRBJ1-1; 9 nucleotides line up with TRBD1. The CDR3 length is 15 residues. The V segment lost 9 bases and the J segment 6 bases; nucleotides outside the gene matches: 14. Germline V gene data show CDR1 as LNHNV and CDR2 as YYDKDF (reference sequence). CDR3 residues: CATEETGGGFPEAFF. CDR3 in DNA: TGTGCCACTGAGGAAACAGGGGGCGGATTCCCTGAAGCTTTCTTT.

The J gene is TRBJ2-1, the V gene TRBV6-1; D remains ambiguous. The CDR3 runs to 15 residues. V dropped 2 bases and J dropped 5 bases, with 13 bases sitting between them. Germline CDR1 and CDR2: MNHNS and SASEGT. The CDR3 protein is CASSELEQMNNEQFF. In DNA form, the CDR3 reads TGTGCCAGCAGTGAACTTGAACAAATGAACAATGAGCAGTTCTTC.

Notes on this clone: Germline and junction disagree at one end, which may indicate a read error. The chain uses TRBV7-7 and TRBJ1-2, with 7 bases that match TRBD1. This CDR3 has 15 residues. The germline V gene has CDR1 SSHAT and CDR2 FNYEAQ (reference sequence). The CDR3 protein is CASSRLGQLDYGYTF. CDR3 coding DNA: TGTGCTAGCAGCCGGTTGGGACAGCTGGACTATGGCTACACCTTC. The full variable domain, rest sourced from reference TRBV7-7 and TRBJ1-2, is GAGVSQSPRYKVTKRGQDVTLRCDPISSHATLYWYQQALGQGPEFLTYFNYEAQPDKSGLPSDRFSAERPEGSISTLTIQRTEQRDSAMYRCASSRLGQLDYGYTFGSGTRLTVV.

The chain links TRBV9 to TRBJ2-7; 9 nucleotides align to TRBD1. J gave up 6 bases and V 3 bases, and 10 bases lay outside the gene matches. This CDR3 has 15 amino acids. Germline CDR1 SGDLS, CDR2 YYNGEE. CDR3 coding DNA: TGTGCCAGCAGCGCCCCCGGGACAGGGTTGGCCGAGCAGTACTTC. Its translation: CASSAPGTGLAEQYF.

This rearrangement joins TRBV18 to TRBJ2-1; unclear D gene. Germline assignment: CDR1 KGHSH and CDR2 LQKENI. The CDR3 length is 13 residues. Between the trimmed V and J ends, which lost 3 bases and 5 bases, there was a span of 8 bases. The CDR3 DNA is TGTGCCAGCTCACCCTCCCAGAACAATGAGCAGTTCTTC. Its translation is CASSPSQNNEQFF. The complete variable domain, with remaining parts taken from reference TRBV18 and TRBJ2-1, reads NAGVMQNPRHLVRRRGQEARLRCSPMKGHSHVYWYRQLPEEGLKFMVYLQKENIIDESGMPKERFSAEFPKEGPSILRIQQVVRGDSAAYFCASSPSQNNEQFFGPGTRLTVL.

The genes are TRBV7-8 and TRBJ1-4, with TRBD1 as a possible D gene (6 bases). Trimming removed 5 bases at V and 2 bases at J, with 9 bases between. The CDR3 has 14 amino acids. The V gene's germline CDR1 is SGHVS and CDR2 FQNEAQ. CDR3 sequence reads: CASSGQWTNEKLFF. The DNA of the CDR3 is TGTGCCAGCAGCGGACAGTGGACTAATGAAAAACTGTTTTTT.

The chain combines TRBV28 with TRBJ2-4; the D is unclear. V was cut by 4 bases and J by 5 bases, with 15 bases left in between. The CDR3 is 15 amino acids. Germline V gene sequence: CDR1 MDHEN, CDR2 SYDVKM. CDR3 coding DNA: TGTGCCAGCAGTTCCCCAGCCAGGTACGAAAACATTCAGTACTTC. Amino acid sequence: CASSSPARYENIQYF.

This chain joins TRBV5-1 and TRBJ2-7; the D gene is possibly TRBD1 (8 bases). This CDR3 spans 15 amino acids. Deletions cut 0 bases from V and 4 bases from J, with 14 bases between. Germline V CDR1 and CDR2: SGHRS, YFSETQ. For the CDR3, the DNA is TGCGCCAGCAGCTTGGGAGGACAGGGAGGGTACGAGCAGTACTTC. Its translation: CASSLGGQGGYEQYF.

This sequence joins TRBV6-5 and TRBJ2-2; no reliable D call. This CDR3 has 12 residues. Germline V gene data show CDR1 as MNHEY and CDR2 as SVGAGI. V lost 2 bases and J 6 bases, leaving 4 bases between the germline ends. CDR3 DNA: TGTGCCAGCAGTTACGCAGCCGGGGAGCTGTTTTTT. It codes for CASSYAAGELFF.

This sequence joins TRBV29-1 and TRBJ1-2; D is ambiguous. CDR1 and CDR2 from the germline V gene are SQVTM and ANQGSEA. Trimming cost V 4 bases and J 2 bases, with 5 bases left between them. The CDR3 is 11 amino acids. The CDR3 loop is CSVAENYGYTF. The CDR3 region has the DNA TGCAGCGTTGCGGAGAACTATGGCTACACCTTC.